This TCR beta chain was sequenced in a study of T cell responses to AZD1222 COVID-19 vaccine. Assay used: immunoSEQ multiplex PCR; TCRdb lists only in-frame clones, some missing. The top ten hold about 3% of the sample, which has about 140,000 clones, less than 95% seen once. Points on this clone: Its antigen is not identified.

Study-wide results and limits: It should be noted that donors were predominantly white British and more often female, and clonal diversity was possibly underestimated. CD4 TCRs linked to vaccination spanned spike, dominating at 160-218 and 743-854. It was only six AZD1222 recipients who were seropositive at baseline. Without day 14 samples, only post-peak T cell repertoires were studied.

Trimming at V came to 2 bases and at J to 0 bases, leaving 4 bases not matched to a gene. Germline CDR1 SNHLY, CDR2 FYNNEI. The CDR3 spans 16 residues. The TCR was taken from an adult in good health. Sequenced here: peripheral blood, sampled on day 0 of AZD1222 vaccination. J is TRBJ1-5 and V is TRBV2, with 7 positions matching TRBD1. CDR3 sequence reads: CASSETGQYSNQPQHF. CDR3 nucleotide sequence: TGTGCCAGCAGTGAAACGGGACAGTATAGCAATCAGCCCCAGCATTTT.